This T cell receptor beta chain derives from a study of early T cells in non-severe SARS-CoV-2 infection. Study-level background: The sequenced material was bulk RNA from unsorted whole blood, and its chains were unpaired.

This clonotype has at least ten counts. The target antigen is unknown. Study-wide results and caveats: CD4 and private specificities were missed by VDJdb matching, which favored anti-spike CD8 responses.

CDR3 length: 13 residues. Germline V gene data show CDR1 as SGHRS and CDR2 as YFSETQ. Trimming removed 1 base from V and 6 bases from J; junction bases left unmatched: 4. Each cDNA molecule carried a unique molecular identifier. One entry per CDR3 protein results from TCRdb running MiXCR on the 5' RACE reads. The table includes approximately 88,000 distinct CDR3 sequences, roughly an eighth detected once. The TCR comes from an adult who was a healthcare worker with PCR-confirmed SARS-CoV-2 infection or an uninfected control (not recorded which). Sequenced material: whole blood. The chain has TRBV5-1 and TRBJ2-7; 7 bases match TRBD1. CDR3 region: CASSLPTGAEQYF. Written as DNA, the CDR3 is TGCGCCAGCAGCTTGCCAACAGGGGCCGAGCAGTACTTC.